This TCR beta chain originates from a study of human T cells and chemical hapten exposure. Study-level points and caveats: As the donors had alopecia, their immune response may differ from healthy people's.

This clonotype was recorded many times. The antigen remains unidentified. Noted time point: patch test 2, 6 weeks after DPC sensitization. The treatment: therapeutic diphenylcyclopropenone sensitization with weekly scalp DPC. The CDR3 is 16 amino acids. CDR1 and CDR2 from the germline V gene are SGHRS and YFSETQ. The trim removed 6 bases at V and 5 bases at J, leaving 11 bases unmatched. TCRdb re-called the RACE reads with MiXCR, one entry per CDR3 protein. Of under 100,000 distinct CDR3 sequences listed, roughly 10% are singletons. This sample comprised whole blood, obtained in connection with sensitization to the hapten diphenylcyclopropenone (DPC). The chain employs TRBV5-1 and TRBJ2-1; TRBD2 matches at 10 bases. The origin of this receptor is a woman in her 30s with alopecia areata. Some clones in this sample may be carry-over from other donors' samples. CDR3 residues: CASTPRAAGGNNEQFF. The CDR3 DNA follows: TGCGCCAGCACCCCTAGGGCAGCGGGGGGGAACAATGAGCAGTTCTTC.